A single T cell receptor beta chain is shown here with its context. The ends were cut back, 8 bases at V and 0 bases at J, with 15 bases in the middle. This CDR3 is 15 amino acids long. Per the germline V gene, CDR1 is SNHLY and CDR2 is FYNNEI. This specimen belongs to a study of control samples from healthy donors and cancer patients. Clones were sequenced by immunoSEQ multiplex PCR, and TCRdb holds only the in-frame ones, with some missing. The table has approximately 110,000 clones, around 89% seen once; the top ten hold 17%. Sequences were obtained from blood. The rearrangement joins TRBV2 to TRBJ2-3; D ambiguous. The clonotype comes from a woman between 45 and 65 years old in good health. The CDR3 loop is CASWKMAYSTDTQYF. The CDR3 DNA reads as TGTGCCAGCTGGAAGATGGCTTACAGCACAGATACGCAGTATTTT.